Below, 2 T cell receptor beta chains from the same sample are listed, as sequenced in a study of T cell repertoires in cytomegalovirus infection. TCRdb processed the reads anew with MiXCR; each CDR3 protein has one entry. The sample holds some 310,000 distinct CDR3 sequences, 20% to 30% seen once. No antigen has been identified for these receptors. The starting material was cultured PBMCs, obtained from culture after CMV antigen stimulation. These TCRs come from a human donor in good health (CMV status not recorded). Some clones in this sample may be carry-over from other donors' samples.

This rearrangement joins TRBV12-3 or TRBV12-4 to TRBJ1-1, with D tentatively TRBD1 (5 bases). There are 13 residues in the CDR3. Between the trimmed V and J ends, which lost 6 bases and 1 base, there was a span of 9 bases. CDR3 DNA sequence: TGTGCCAGCAGGGAAACAGGGAACACTGAAGCTTTCTTT. Translating it yields CASRETGNTEAFF.

The chain employs TRBV6-6 and TRBJ2-3; weak D call: TRBD1 (6 bases). Per the germline V gene, CDR1 is MNHNY and CDR2 is SVGAGI (reference sequence). This CDR3 contains 14 residues. V was cut by 2 bases and J by 6 bases, with 12 bases left in between. DNA for the CDR3: TGTGCCAGCAGTTACGGACAGCAGGGTGATACGCAGTATTTT. Protein: CASSYGQQGDTQYF.